This passage covers 27 T cell receptor beta chains from one sample sequenced in a study of regulatory T cells in long-lasting Graves disease. Combining iRepertoire HTBI primers with Arm-PCR of CDR3 regions, the authors built TCR beta libraries. TCRdb re-analysed the multiplex PCR reads in MiXCR, keeping a single row per CDR3 protein. The sample records a few hundred thousand distinct CDR3 sequences, 20% to 30% being singletons. The time point: persistent/refractory GD, antithyroid drugs over 5 years with positive TRAb. Extracted RNA from PBMCs served as the source of the TCR library. The material was peripheral blood mononuclear cells (PBMCs), obtained when the disease was refractory, from a patient treated with antithyroid drugs. Source of these receptors: a female donor with Graves disease.

A word on this clonotype: A much larger clone lies one base from this, so it may be a read error. V gene TRBV28 combines with J gene TRBJ1-2; TRBD1 aligns across 7 bases. The CDR3 is made up of 16 amino acids. J gave up 5 bases and V 3 bases, and 12 bases lay outside the gene matches. Per the germline V gene, CDR1 is MDHEN and CDR2 is SYDVKM. CDR3 loop: CASSLLTGKGSYGYTF. The CDR3 nucleotides read TGTGCCAGCAGTTTGCTGACAGGGAAGGGTTCATATGGCTACACCTTC.

This clonotype was counted a few times. The junction departs from the called germline gene at one end, perhaps through a read error. The rearrangement uses TRBV7-9 and TRBJ1-2, with no clear D. Per germline, CDR1 SEHNR and CDR2 FQNEAQ (reference sequence). CDR3 size: 13 residues. The CDR3 reads CASSLDEDYGCTF. CDR3 nucleotide sequence: TGTGCCAGCAGCTTAGACGAGGACTATGGCTGCACCTTC. Looking up the rest from reference TRBV7-9 and TRBJ1-2 gives the full variable domain: DTGVSQNPRHKITKRGQNVTFRCDPISEHNRLYWYRQTLGQGPEFLTYFQNEAQLEKSRLLSDRFSAERPKGSFSTLEIQRTEQGDSAMYLCASSLDEDYGCTFGSGTRLTVV.

This clonotype was picked up a small number of times. The chain has TRBV12-3 or TRBV12-4 and TRBJ1-5; no clear D. The CDR3 loop spans 15 amino acids. V lost 6 bases, J lost 2 bases, and 14 bases lay in between. As DNA, the CDR3 is TGTGCCAGCAGCCCGCGAGGGATCCGCAATCAGCCCCAGCATTTT. Translated, it gives CASSPRGIRNQPQHF.

The rearrangement joins TRBV6-2 or TRBV6-3 to TRBJ1-3; no reliable D call. The germline CDR1 and CDR2 sequences are MNHEY and SVGEGT. V dropped 0 bases and J dropped 0 bases, with 3 bases sitting between them. This CDR3 comprises 14 residues. Here the CDR3 reads CASSYSASGNTIYF. The CDR3, as DNA: TGTGCCAGCAGTTACTCGGCCTCTGGAAACACCATATATTTT.

This chain links TRBV7-2 with TRBJ1-2; no definite D call. Germline loops: CDR1 SGHTA, CDR2 FQGNSA. The CDR3 covers 13 residues. V shed 0 bases and J shed 5 bases, with 7 bases lying between them. The DNA of the CDR3 is TGTGCCAGCAGCTTAGCGCGTTTGTATGGCTACACCTTC. This gives the protein CASSLARLYGYTF.

The gene calls are TRBV7-9 and TRBJ2-7; weak D call: TRBD2 (5 bases). Trimming took 5 bases from V and 5 from J, leaving 25 bases between them. CDR3 size: 17 residues. Germline values: CDR1 SEHNR, CDR2 FQNEAQ (reference sequence). CDR3 bases: TGTGCCAGCAGCGTCGGACTTACTAGAACGGAAGAAAACGAGCAGTACTTC. Protein sequence: CASSVGLTRTEENEQYF. The whole variable domain, filled in from reference TRBV7-9 and TRBJ2-7, reads DTGVSQNPRHKITKRGQNVTFRCDPISEHNRLYWYRQTLGQGPEFLTYFQNEAQLEKSRLLSDRFSAERPKGSFSTLEIQRTEQGDSAMYLCASSVGLTRTEENEQYFGPGTRLTVT.

This clonotype was seen ten or more times. The rearrangement links TRBV28 to TRBJ2-2; 9 nucleotides align to TRBD2. This CDR3 comprises 15 residues. V gave up 10 bases and J gave up 0 bases; unmatched junction bases: 6. Looked up from germline, CDR1 is MDHEN and CDR2 is SYDVKM. The chain's CDR3 is CATKREAPNTGELFF. In nucleotides, the CDR3 is TGTGCCACAAAGCGGGAGGCCCCGAACACCGGGGAGCTGTTTTTT. Looking up the rest from reference TRBV28 and TRBJ2-2 gives the full variable domain: DVKVTQSSRYLVKRTGEKVFLECVQDMDHENMFWYRQDPGLGLRLIYFSYDVKMKEKGDIPEGYSVSREKKERFSLILESASTNQTSMYLCATKREAPNTGELFFGEGSRLTVL.

The genes are TRBV6-2 or TRBV6-3 and TRBJ2-7; 9 nucleotides align to TRBD1. This CDR3 is built from 14 residues. CDR1 is MNHEY, CDR2 SVGEGT, per germline. V trimming: 6 bases; J trimming: 5 bases; junction bases outside the gene matches: 8. The CDR3 bases are TGTGCCAGCAGGGGGACAGGGTCCGTCGACGAGCAGTACTTC. It codes for CASRGTGSVDEQYF.

The V and J genes are TRBV5-1 and TRBJ2-7, with 11 bases matching TRBD2. CDR1 is SGHRS and CDR2 is YFSETQ in the germline V gene. The CDR3 length is 16 residues. V trimming: 0 bases; J trimming: 6 bases; junction bases outside the gene matches: 8. In DNA form, the CDR3 reads TGCGCCAGCAGCTTGGCTTCGGCTAGCGGGAGGCTCGAGCAGTACTTC. Its translation is CASSLASASGRLEQYF.

This clonotype was seen ten or more times. The chain has TRBV20-1 and TRBJ1-2; the D is unclear. Germline-derived CDR1 and CDR2 are DFQATT and SNEGSKA (reference sequence). This CDR3 region has 13 residues. V lost 3 bases, J lost 2 bases, and 10 bases lay in between. The chain's CDR3 is CSARAHSNYGYTF. The CDR3 nucleotides read TGCAGTGCTAGGGCACACTCCAACTATGGCTACACCTTC.

This clonotype was counted many times. The gene calls are TRBV12-3 or TRBV12-4 and TRBJ2-5; D remains unclear. The CDR3 covers 12 residues. Trimming stripped 5 bases from V and 5 bases from J, with 9 bases between. CDR3 DNA sequence: TGTGCCAGCAGTGACCAATTTGAGACCCAGTACTTC. It is translated as CASSDQFETQYF.

This clonotype was counted many times. CDR3 nucleotide sequence: TGTGCCAGCAGTGATTCCGGGGCTACTAGCGAGCAGTTCTTC. Its translation is CASSDSGATSEQFF. The chain uses TRBV6-2 or TRBV6-3 and TRBJ2-1; a possible D gene is TRBD2 (6 bases). In germline, CDR1 is MNHEY, CDR2 SVGEGT. Between the trimmed V and J ends, which lost 5 bases and 10 bases, there was a span of 18 bases. The CDR3 sequence is 14 residues long.

The chain combines TRBV5-1 with TRBJ2-5, with D hard to call. Per germline, CDR1 SGHRS and CDR2 YFSETQ. V gave up 4 bases and J gave up 6 bases, with 19 bases separating them. CDR3 length: 15 amino acids. Written as DNA, the CDR3 is TGCGCCAGCAGCCCTAGTGGTCCCGGTGGTAAGACCCAGTACTTC. Its protein product is CASSPSGPGGKTQYF.

The V call is TRBV7-9, the J call TRBJ1-2; 7 nucleotides agree with TRBD1. The junction had 7 bases not matched to a gene; V was cut back by 5 bases and J by 4 bases. The CDR3 is 14 residues long. Germline CDR1 SEHNR, CDR2 FQNEAQ (reference sequence). The CDR3 reads CASSLTGSAYGYTF. The CDR3 nucleotides read TGTGCCAGCAGCCTGACAGGGTCGGCCTATGGCTACACCTTC.

This clonotype was detected a few times. The genes are TRBV5-1 and TRBJ2-7; TRBD2 matches 7 bases. The CDR3 covers 15 residues. Germline CDR1 is SGHRS and CDR2 is YFSETQ. V lost 3 bases to trimming and J lost 2 bases; unmatched junction nucleotides: 8. The CDR3 nucleotides read TGCGCCAGCAGCTCCTCGACTAGCAGCCCCTACGAGCAGTACTTC. Residues: CASSSSTSSPYEQYF.

This clonotype was detected only a few times. The CDR3 loop reads CSVGGIDYEQYF. The CDR3, as DNA: TGCAGCGTTGGGGGGATCGATTACGAGCAGTACTTC. The rearrangement joins TRBV29-1 to TRBJ2-7; possibly TRBD1 or TRBD2 for D (5 bases each). Per the germline V gene, CDR1 is SQVTM and CDR2 is ANQGSEA. V was pared by 4 bases and J by 4 bases, with 11 bases between. CDR3 length equals 12 residues.

The table lists this clonotype with a few counts. The chain couples TRBV7-9 to TRBJ2-5; D is undetermined. This CDR3 comprises 12 residues. Germline V gene data show CDR1 as SEHNR and CDR2 as FQNEAQ (reference sequence). The V and J ends lost 2 bases and 5 bases respectively, with 6 bases between them. In DNA form, the CDR3 reads TGTGCCAGCAGCTTAATCCACGAGACCCAGTACTTC. Its protein is CASSLIHETQYF. The full variable domain, in which reference TRBV7-9 and TRBJ2-5 provide the parts outside the CDR3, is DTGVSQNPRHKITKRGQNVTFRCDPISEHNRLYWYRQTLGQGPEFLTYFQNEAQLEKSRLLSDRFSAERPKGSFSTLEIQRTEQGDSAMYLCASSLIHETQYFGPGTRLLVL.

This clonotype was picked up many times. The gene calls are TRBV2 and TRBJ1-1, with D perhaps TRBD1 (5 bases). CDR1 and CDR2 (germline): SNHLY, FYNNEI. Trimming shortened V by 7 bases and J by 5 bases, and 17 bases separated the two germline ends. This CDR3 region has 14 residues. In DNA form, the CDR3 reads TGTGCCAGCAAAAATCACGCCGGGGGGACTGAAGCTTTCTTT. It codes for CASKNHAGGTEAFF.

CDR3 coding DNA: TGTGCCAGCAGCCAACCGGGACAGGGGAGTCAGCCCCAGCATTTT. As protein: CASSQPGQGSQPQHF. The rearrangement joins TRBV5-5 to TRBJ1-5; 10 bases agree with TRBD1. Germline CDR1 is SGHKS and CDR2 is YYEKEE (reference sequence). Trimming cost V 4 bases and J 6 bases; bases outside gene matches: 7. The CDR3 loop spans 15 amino acids.

The sample holds a few counts of this clonotype. The V gene is TRBV6-2 or TRBV6-3, the J gene TRBJ1-1; D is uncertain. This CDR3 is 13 amino acids long. V dropped 2 bases and J dropped 5 bases, with 9 bases sitting between them. Germline CDR1 is MNHEY and CDR2 is SVGEGT. This CDR3 reads CASSYEWRTEAFF. CDR3 bases: TGTGCCAGCAGTTACGAGTGGCGGACTGAAGCTTTCTTT.

The chain carries TRBV4-3 and TRBJ1-2, with D unresolved. The ends were cut back, 2 bases at V and 5 bases at J, with 15 bases in the middle. CDR1 is LGHNA, CDR2 YSLEER, per germline. CDR3 length: 15 residues. The CDR3 reads CASSQKREGSYGYTF. Written as DNA, the CDR3 is TGCGCCAGCAGCCAAAAGAGGGAGGGTAGTTATGGCTACACCTTC.

This clonotype was recorded many times. The rearrangement joins TRBV2 to TRBJ1-2; 10 bases agree with TRBD1. The germline V gene has CDR1 SNHLY and CDR2 FYNNEI. V gave up 7 bases and J gave up 7 bases; unmatched junction bases: 12. The CDR3 consists of 15 residues. The CDR3: CASMAPGTGVRGYTF. In DNA, the CDR3 is TGTGCCAGCATGGCCCCCGGGACAGGGGTGCGTGGCTACACCTTC.

In this sample, this clonotype turned up many times. V gene TRBV24-1 combines with J gene TRBJ2-5; D is perhaps TRBD2 (5 bases). This CDR3 is built from 12 residues. Germline V gene sequence: CDR1 KGHDR, CDR2 SFDVKD. Trimming shortened V by 10 bases and J by 5 bases, and 13 bases separated the two germline ends. CDR3 sequence: CATRDFGETQYF. The CDR3 DNA follows: TGTGCCACTCGGGATTTTGGGGAGACCCAGTACTTC.

This clonotype occurred many times. The V call is TRBV18, the J call TRBJ2-5; D is undetermined. V gave up 7 bases and J gave up 3 bases, with 6 bases separating them. This CDR3 spans 11 amino acids. From germline, CDR1 is KGHSH and CDR2 LQKENI. In nucleotides, the CDR3 is TGTGCCAGCTTGCAGAAAGAGACCCAGTACTTC. It codes for CASLQKETQYF.

This clonotype has a count of ten or more. The chain links TRBV28 to TRBJ2-5, with 7 bases that match TRBD2. The CDR3 runs 12 residues. Trimming took 3 bases from V and 8 from J; bases not matched to a gene: 3. Per the germline V gene, CDR1 is MDHEN and CDR2 is SYDVKM. CDR3 sequence: CASSLGGSTQYF. The CDR3 DNA reads TGTGCCAGCAGTTTGGGAGGGTCCACCCAGTACTTC.

This clonotype came up many times. This chain links TRBV28 with TRBJ1-2; TRBD1 matches at 7 bases. The CDR3 contains 14 residues. The junction had 6 bases not matched to a gene; V was cut back by 6 bases and J by 2 bases. CDR1 and CDR2 from the germline V gene are MDHEN and SYDVKM. The CDR3 is CASSPGTENYGYTF. The CDR3 nucleotides read TGTGCCAGCAGCCCAGGGACAGAGAACTATGGCTACACCTTC.

This clonotype occurred a few times. V usage is TRBV3-1 and J usage is TRBJ2-7, with D hard to call. Per the germline V gene, CDR1 is LGHDT and CDR2 is YNNKEL (reference sequence). This CDR3 has 14 amino acids. Trimming removed 0 bases from V and 0 bases from J, with 6 bases in between. This chain's CDR3 is CASSQDVGSYEQYF. The CDR3 coding sequence is TGTGCCAGCAGCCAAGACGTCGGCTCCTACGAGCAGTACTTC.